This entry lists 21 T cell receptor beta chains sequenced from one sample in a study of regulatory T cells in long-lasting Graves disease (dated by TCRdb to the early 2020s). The protocol used for the library was multiplex PCR. These reads were obtained on an Illumina HiSeq 4000. To build TCR beta libraries, CDR3 regions were amplified by Arm-PCR using iRepertoire HTBI primers. In-frame beta chains were kept once TCRdb had trimmed the public reads at Q25 with fastp and called clones with MiXCR. For every CDR3 protein sequence, its rows merge into one entry that carries the most common genes and DNA. A total of roughly 450,000 distinct CDR3 sequences appear in this sample, 20% to 25% of them only once. The biggest ten clones account for about a quarter of the sample. The time point label, read with the paper, signifies: persistent/refractory GD, antithyroid drugs over 5 years with positive TRAb. For both TCR sequencing and RNA sequencing, RNA was extracted from PBMCs using TRIzol.

Sequenced material: peripheral blood mononuclear cells (PBMCs), taken when the disease was refractory, from a patient treated with antithyroid drugs. The receptors originated from a female donor with Graves disease.

The sample holds a few counts of this clonotype. The rearrangement links TRBV9 to TRBJ2-5, with D uncertain. CDR3 length: 13 residues. CDR1 and CDR2 from the germline V gene are SGDLS and YYNGEE. The V and J ends lost 4 bases and 4 bases respectively, with 11 bases between them. CDR3 in DNA: TGTGCCAGCAGCCCTAACAAGTTAGAGACCCAGTACTTC. Its translation: CASSPNKLETQYF. The variable domain in full, with the rest retrieved from reference TRBV9 and TRBJ2-5, is DSGVTQTPKHLITATGQRVTLRCSPRSGDLSVYWYQQSLDQGLQFLIQYYNGEERAKGNILERFSAQQFPDLHSELNLSSLELGDSALYFCASSPNKLETQYFGPGTRLLVL.

The rearrangement links TRBV7-2 to TRBJ2-7; D is possibly TRBD2 (6 bases). The V and J ends lost 1 base and 3 bases respectively, with 13 bases between them. The CDR3 contains 15 residues. Per the germline V gene, CDR1 is SGHTA and CDR2 is FQGNSA. For the CDR3, the DNA is TGTGCCAGCAGCTTAGAGACCGGGACTTTCTACGAGCAGTACTTC. Translated: CASSLETGTFYEQYF. Complete variable domain (other parts from reference TRBV7-2 and TRBJ2-7): GAGVSQSPSNKVTEKGKDVELRCDPISGHTALYWYRQSLGQGLEFLIYFQGNSAPDKSGLPSDRFSAERTGGSVSTLTIQRTQQEDSAVYLCASSLETGTFYEQYFGPGTRLTVT.

The rearrangement uses TRBV28 and TRBJ1-5; possible D gene TRBD1, 6 bases. The CDR3 covers 14 residues. The germline V gene encodes CDR1 MDHEN and CDR2 SYDVKM. The ends were cut back, 5 bases at V and 3 bases at J, with 11 bases in the middle. The DNA for the CDR3 is TGTGCCAGCAGTCCCAACAGGGACAATCAGCCCCAGCATTTT. Amino acid sequence: CASSPNRDNQPQHF.

The chain joins TRBV10-3 to TRBJ1-1; the D is unclear. The ends were cut back, 4 bases at V and 4 bases at J, with 19 bases in the middle. CDR1 and CDR2 (germline): ENHRY, SYGVKD. CDR3 length equals 16 residues. CDR3 sequence (DNA): TGTGCCATCAGTGGGAGTTTCAGGACCGCCGGCACTGAAGCTTTCTTT. It specifies CAISGSFRTAGTEAFF.

This clonotype was seen many times. This chain connects TRBV6-1 to TRBJ2-7, with 10 bases that match TRBD1. The germline V gene has CDR1 MNHNS and CDR2 SASEGT. CDR3 size: 14 residues. J gave up 3 bases and V 1 base, and 0 bases lay outside the gene matches. In DNA form, the CDR3 reads TGTGCCAGCAGTGAAGGGACAGGGGGCTACGAGCAGTACTTC. Protein: CASSEGTGGYEQYF.

The chain combines TRBV6-1 with TRBJ2-2; 7 bases map to TRBD2. V lost 5 bases, J lost 4 bases, and 13 bases stayed unmatched. Germline V lookup: CDR1 MNHNS, CDR2 SASEGT. The CDR3 is 17 residues long. Written as DNA, the CDR3 is TGTGCCAGCAGTACCTCCGGGGGGAGGGCGATCACCGGGGAGCTGTTTTTT. Amino acids: CASSTSGGRAITGELFF.

Worth noting for this clonotype: This may come from a read error, since a much larger clone is one base off. The CDR3 sequence: CASLRDPVGETRYF. The CDR3 DNA reads as TGTGCCAGCCTCCGGGACCCGGTCGGGGAGACCCGGTACTTC. The rearrangement joins TRBV6-2 or TRBV6-3 to TRBJ2-5, with D possibly being TRBD1 or TRBD2 (5 bases each). Germline values: CDR1 MNHEY, CDR2 SVGEGT. This CDR3 comprises 14 residues.

The sample holds many counts of this clonotype. J is TRBJ2-5 and V is TRBV24-1; the D is unclear. This CDR3 comprises 14 residues. Trimming cost V 5 bases and J 5 bases, with 14 bases left between them. The germline V gene has CDR1 KGHDR and CDR2 SFDVKD. For the CDR3, the DNA is TGTGCCACCAGTGCCGAGGCTCAATGGGAGACCCAGTACTTC. Its translation: CATSAEAQWETQYF.

The chain recombines TRBV11-2 with TRBJ2-1; TRBD2 might be the D (5 bases). Trimming removed 4 bases from V and 4 bases from J, with 17 bases in between. CDR3 length: 16 residues. The V gene's germline CDR1 is SGHAT and CDR2 FQNNGV. The CDR3 here is CASSWSAGNTYNEQFF. The CDR3 DNA reads TGTGCCAGCAGCTGGTCGGCGGGCAATACGTACAATGAGCAGTTCTTC.

This clonotype was picked up many times. The chain carries TRBV2 and TRBJ1-2; possibly TRBD1 for D (6 bases). The germline V gene has CDR1 SNHLY and CDR2 FYNNEI. The CDR3 covers 16 residues. V gave up 6 bases and J gave up 2 bases, with 19 bases separating them. The CDR3 bases are TGTGCCAGCAGGACGGACAGTGCACCAAACAACTATGGCTACACCTTC. The encoded protein is CASRTDSAPNNYGYTF.

This clonotype showed up just a few times. The J gene is TRBJ1-4, the V gene TRBV10-3; D remains ambiguous. CDR1 is ENHRY and CDR2 is SYGVKD in the germline V gene. Trimming took off 4 bases at V and 8 bases at J, with 17 bases between the two ends. CDR3 size: 15 residues. The DNA for the CDR3 is TGTGCCATCAGTGCCCGGGAAAACCAGAAGGAAAAACTGTTTTTT. Translating gives CAISARENQKEKLFF.

This clonotype appeared a few times. The chain has TRBV7-8 and TRBJ1-3, with TRBD1 matching over 7 bases. Germline CDR1 is SGHVS and CDR2 is FQNEAQ. The CDR3 length is 17 residues. Trimming cost V 0 bases and J 1 base; bases outside gene matches: 6. The CDR3 nucleotides are TGTGCCAGCAGCTTAGCAGCAACGACAGGGTCTGGAAACACCATATATTTT. Amino acid sequence: CASSLAATTGSGNTIYF.

This clonotype was observed many times. The chain carries TRBV28 and TRBJ2-2; D remains unclear. The CDR3 is 12 residues long. V lost 4 bases to trimming and J lost 8 bases, with 8 bases between them. Germline CDR1 reads MDHEN; CDR2 reads SYDVKM. Here the CDR3 reads CASSYKLGELFF. The DNA of the CDR3 is TGTGCCAGCAGTTACAAATTGGGGGAGCTGTTTTTT.

This clonotype was detected a few times. The CDR3 sequence is CASSPRGTLQETQYF. In DNA form, the CDR3 reads TGTGCCAGCAGCCCGCGGGGGACACTGCAAGAGACCCAGTACTTC. The rearrangement uses TRBV7-2 and TRBJ2-5; D is possibly TRBD2 (7 bases). The germline V gene has CDR1 SGHTA and CDR2 FQGNSA. The CDR3 sequence is 15 residues long. Trimming stripped 5 bases from V and 2 bases from J, with 15 bases between.

This clonotype was detected ten times or more. The chain couples TRBV29-1 to TRBJ1-2, with a weak D call TRBD1 (5 bases). The CDR3 is 16 residues long. From germline, CDR1 is SQVTM and CDR2 ANQGSEA. V gave up 1 base and J gave up 5 bases, with 20 bases separating them. CDR3 DNA sequence: TGCAGCGTTGAAGCTTCTCCCGGGACGGAGGTTTATGGCTACACCTTC. Its translation is CSVEASPGTEVYGYTF.

The V call is TRBV10-1, the J call TRBJ2-3, with D possibly matching TRBD2 (6 bases). With 4 bases removed from V and 5 bases from J, the gap between germline ends came to 19 bases. The CDR3 loop spans 16 amino acids. Germline values: CDR1 WNHNN, CDR2 SYGVQD (reference sequence). The CDR3 DNA sequence: TGCGCCAGCAGTGGGAGGGAGATTCTCCGGGGAGATACGCAGTATTTT. Translated, it gives CASSGREILRGDTQYF.

This clonotype came up a few times. The J gene is TRBJ2-7, the V gene TRBV7-9; possibly TRBD2 for D (5 bases). The germline V gene has CDR1 SEHNR and CDR2 FQNEAQ (reference sequence). The V end was cut by 8 bases, the J end by 6 bases, with 17 bases between. The CDR3 is 13 residues long. CDR3 residues: CASSRVTPGEQYF. CDR3 nucleotide sequence: TGTGCCAGCTCGCGGGTCACACCAGGCGAGCAGTACTTC.

As regards this clonotype: One base away lies a much larger clone, so this may be a sequencing read error. The V gene is TRBV19, the J gene TRBJ2-7; D is ambiguous. CDR3 length: 15 residues. The germline V gene has CDR1 LNHDA and CDR2 SQIVND (reference sequence). The CDR3 DNA reads as TGTGCCGGTAGATTGACGGTAGGAGCCCTCTACGAGCAGTACTTC. Protein: CAGRLTVGALYEQYF.

The chain carries TRBV19 and TRBJ2-7; the match to TRBD1 covers 9 bases. Germline V lookup: CDR1 LNHDA, CDR2 SQIVND (reference sequence). V was clipped by 2 bases and J by 4 bases; unmatched bases: 12. This CDR3 spans 17 amino acids. The CDR3 sequence: CASSISGTGLEIYEQYF. Here the CDR3 DNA reads TGTGCCAGTAGTATATCAGGGACAGGGTTGGAAATTTACGAGCAGTACTTC.

This clonotype has ten or more counts. V usage is TRBV5-1 and J usage is TRBJ1-1; no reliable D call. The length of the CDR3 is 14 residues. The germline V and J ends were trimmed by 1 base and 1 base, with 8 bases remaining between them. Per the germline V gene, CDR1 is SGHRS and CDR2 is YFSETQ. The CDR3 DNA reads as TGCGCCAGCAGCTTGAATACAGCGAACACTGAAGCTTTCTTT. Amino acids: CASSLNTANTEAFF.

This clonotype was counted a few times. The V call is TRBV29-1, the J call TRBJ1-2, with unresolved D. Germline assignment: CDR1 SQVTM and CDR2 ANQGSEA. V was shortened by 5 bases and J by 4 bases, with 20 bases between the two germline ends. This CDR3 is built from 15 residues. The CDR3 spells CSVLRWEVQSYGYTF. In DNA, the CDR3 is TGCAGCGTTCTCCGGTGGGAAGTCCAAAGCTATGGCTACACCTTC.